This T cell receptor (beta chain) was identified in a study of shared clonotypes between healthy human individuals. General study points: The authors sampled blood alone, and tissue repertoires likely differ. Shared clonotypes across all four donors exceeded non-shared ones in generation probability.

Profiling relied on immunoSEQ multiplex PCR, and the TCRdb table lists in-frame clones only, not all of them. The sample has some 900,000 clones, approximately 80% seen once. The germline V gene encodes CDR1 MNHEY and CDR2 SMNVEV (reference sequence). Trimming at V came to 5 bases and at J to 6 bases, leaving 9 bases not matched to a gene. The length of the CDR3 is 14 residues. None of the donors, who were healthy HIV-negative adults, had recently had acute infections or vaccinations. A CD45RA-negative memory subset and a CD45RA+ naive subset were separated from the CD4+ cells. Worth noting for this clone: Its antigen is not known.

The sample was memory CD4+ T cells sorted from blood. Documented subset: CD45RA-negative fraction. This TCR came from a young man in good health. The chain employs TRBV27 and TRBJ1-1, with 7 bases fitting TRBD1. CDR3 sequence reads: CASSIDRVDAEAFF. DNA of the CDR3: TGTGCCAGCAGTATCGACAGGGTAGACGCTGAAGCTTTCTTT.